The 9 T cell receptor beta chains listed next were all sequenced from one sample in a study of neurological immune-mediated disorders. As to time point: technical triplicate 1. TCRdb ran MiXCR on the 5' RACE reads and lists one entry per CDR3 protein. The sample includes 40,000 or so distinct CDR3 sequences, over 8.5% of them seen just once. Specimen: PBMCs. All receptors derive from a man aged 60-69 years with HTLV-1-associated myelopathy (HAM/TSP).

This clonotype showed up many times. The chain has TRBV27 and TRBJ2-1; 10 bases agree with TRBD2. Trimming at V came to 3 bases and at J to 10 bases, leaving 9 bases not matched to a gene. The CDR3 extends over 15 amino acids. Germline loops: CDR1 MNHEY, CDR2 SMNVEV (reference sequence). In DNA form, the CDR3 reads TGTGCCAGCAGTTTGAGCGGGGGGGCCGGAGGGGAGCAGTTCTTC. This translates into CASSLSGGAGGEQFF.

This clonotype occurred many times. The chain links TRBV9 to TRBJ1-3; D might be TRBD1 (5 bases). The CDR3 covers 14 residues. Germline lookup yields CDR1 SGDLS and CDR2 YYNGEE. V gave up 4 bases and J gave up 7 bases, with 15 bases separating them. The CDR3 coding sequence is TGTGCCAGCAGCCCCCGGGGGGGGGAGAACACCATATATTTT. It codes for CASSPRGGENTIYF.

At least ten counts were recorded for this clonotype. The chain employs TRBV11-3 and TRBJ2-1; 9 nucleotides agree with TRBD1. CDR3 length: 14 residues. V gave up 9 bases and J gave up 8 bases; unmatched junction bases: 11. Germline values: CDR1 SGHNT, CDR2 YENEEA. The CDR3 loop is CARNRDREADEQFF. The CDR3 DNA follows: TGTGCCAGAAACCGGGACAGGGAGGCCGATGAGCAGTTCTTC.

This clonotype has a count of ten or more. The V and J genes are TRBV20-1 and TRBJ2-2, with D hard to call. Trimming cost V 2 bases and J 6 bases, with 13 bases left between them. The V gene's germline CDR1 is DFQATT and CDR2 SNEGSKA (reference sequence). This CDR3 is built from 14 residues. DNA of the CDR3: TGCAGTGCTAGACAAGAACGGACGGCCGGGGAGCTGTTTTTT. This codes for CSARQERTAGELFF.

V is TRBV5-6 and J is TRBJ1-1; D gene ambiguous. This CDR3 has 14 amino acids. V gave up 0 bases and J gave up 10 bases, with 16 bases separating them. Germline CDR1 is SGHDT and CDR2 is YYEEEE. The CDR3 DNA follows: TGTGCCAGCAGCTTGGACCCAGGAGCAGCTGCAGCTTTCTTT. It encodes CASSLDPGAAAAFF.

The table lists this clonotype with many counts. CDR3 nucleotide sequence: TGTGCCAGCAGTGGACAGGGAGGGAGGGTTGATCAGCCCCAGCATTTT. Its protein product is CASSGQGGRVDQPQHF. The J gene is TRBJ1-5, the V gene TRBV6-2 or TRBV6-3, with 8 nucleotides matching TRBD1. The CDR3 runs 16 residues. Germline lookup yields CDR1 MNHEY and CDR2 SVGEGT. V was pared by 5 bases and J by 5 bases, with 11 bases of the junction left unmatched.

This chain links TRBV29-1 with TRBJ2-7; 10 bases are shared with TRBD1. In germline, CDR1 is SQVTM, CDR2 ANQGSEA. CDR3 length: 14 residues. The V and J ends lost 7 bases and 4 bases, in that order; junction bases with no gene match: 10. CDR3 nucleotide sequence: TGCAGCGCTCGACAGACAGGGGGCCTATACGAGCAGTACTTC. The encoded protein is CSARQTGGLYEQYF.

The sample holds many counts of this clonotype. The chain has TRBV7-9 and TRBJ1-1; TRBD1 might be the D (5 bases). The CDR3 is made up of 15 amino acids. Germline V gene lookup returns CDR1 SEHNR and CDR2 FQNEAQ (reference sequence). V was shortened by 1 base and J by 3 bases, with 12 bases between the two germline ends. The CDR3 DNA sequence: TGTGCCAGCAGCTTAGTTCAAGGAGGGGACACTGAAGCTTTCTTT. Translation gives CASSLVQGGDTEAFF.

V gene TRBV29-1 combines with J gene TRBJ2-1; D is perhaps TRBD2 (5 bases). Germline V gives CDR1 SQVTM, CDR2 ANQGSEA. The CDR3 has 10 amino acids. CDR3 sequence: CIPDRGEQFF. DNA of the CDR3: TGCATCCCCGACCGAGGGGAGCAGTTCTTC.